This TCR beta chain was identified in a study of identical twins. The V gene end was trimmed by 3 bases and the J gene end by 5 bases; junction bases not matched to a gene: 7. The CDR3 totals 15 residues. Germline V gene data show CDR1 as LNHNV and CDR2 as YYDKDF (reference sequence). The table lists this clonotype with a few counts. TCRdb ran MiXCR on the 5' RACE reads and lists one entry per CDR3 protein. The repertoire holds about 890,000 distinct CDR3 sequences, approximately 13% seen once, with around 1.5% in the top ten. These sequences were also reported in another study, on yellow fever vaccine responses in identical twins.

This sequence joins TRBV15 and TRBJ1-5; TRBD1 aligns across 7 bases. Sequenced: PBMCs. This receptor was identified in a woman under 30 in good health. CDR3 protein: CATSSRRQGDQPQHF. The CDR3 DNA is TGTGCCACCAGCAGCCGACGGCAGGGGGATCAGCCCCAGCATTTT.